This T cell receptor (beta chain) was profiled in a study of blood T cells in healthy people across ages. Study-level background: Using template switching, researchers captured about one barcoded beta molecule for each two T cells.

Trimming removed 6 bases from V and 3 bases from J; junction bases left unmatched: 6. The CDR3 loop spans 14 amino acids. Germline CDR1 DFQATT, CDR2 SNEGSKA (reference sequence). This clonotype has just a few counts. Antigen: not known. Using a J-beta primer mix together with a sample-barcoded 5' primer, a second PCR was run for about 7 to 12 cycles. Via MiXCR, TCRdb re-called the 5' RACE reads, giving one row per CDR3 protein. The sample yields more than 1,400,000 distinct CDR3 sequences, 42% seen once. Donor samples were obtained from healthy Caucasian individuals from Russia, aged 6 to 90. Notes on the study in general: Measured against age, TCR beta diversity per million T cells decreased in a roughly linear manner.

Sequencing input: blood. The V call is TRBV20-1, the J call TRBJ2-1, with 9 bases that match TRBD2. This sequence originates from a young woman in good health. This CDR3 is CSANLAGSYNEQFF. CDR3 nucleotide sequence: TGCAGTGCAAATCTAGCGGGAAGCTACAATGAGCAGTTCTTC.